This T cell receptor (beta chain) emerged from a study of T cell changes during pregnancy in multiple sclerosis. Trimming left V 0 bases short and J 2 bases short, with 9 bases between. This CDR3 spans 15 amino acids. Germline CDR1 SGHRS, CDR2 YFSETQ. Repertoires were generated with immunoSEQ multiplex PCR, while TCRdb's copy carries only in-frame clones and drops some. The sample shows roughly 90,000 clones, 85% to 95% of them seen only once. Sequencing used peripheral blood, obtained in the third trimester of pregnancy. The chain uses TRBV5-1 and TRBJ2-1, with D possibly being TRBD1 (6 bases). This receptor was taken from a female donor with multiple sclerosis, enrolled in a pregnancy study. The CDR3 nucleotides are TGCGCCAGCAGCTTGGTGTCAGGGGCCTACAATGAGCAGTTCTTC. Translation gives CASSLVSGAYNEQFF. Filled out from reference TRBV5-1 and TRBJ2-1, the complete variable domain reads KAGVTQTPRYLIKTRGQQVTLSCSPISGHRSVSWYQQTPGQGLQFLFEYFSETQRNKGNFPGRFSGRQFSNSRSEMNVSTLELGDSALYLCASSLVSGAYNEQFFGPGTRLTVL.